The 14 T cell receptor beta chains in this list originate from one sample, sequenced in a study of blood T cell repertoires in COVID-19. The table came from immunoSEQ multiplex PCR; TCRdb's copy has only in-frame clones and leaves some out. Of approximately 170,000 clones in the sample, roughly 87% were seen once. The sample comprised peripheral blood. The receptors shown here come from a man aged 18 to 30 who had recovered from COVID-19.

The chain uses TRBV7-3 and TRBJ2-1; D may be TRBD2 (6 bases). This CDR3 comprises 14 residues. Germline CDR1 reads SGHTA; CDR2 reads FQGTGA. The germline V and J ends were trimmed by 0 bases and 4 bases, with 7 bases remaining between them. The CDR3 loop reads CASSLTAGYNEQFF. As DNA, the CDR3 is TGTGCCAGCAGCTTAACGGCGGGATACAATGAGCAGTTCTTC.

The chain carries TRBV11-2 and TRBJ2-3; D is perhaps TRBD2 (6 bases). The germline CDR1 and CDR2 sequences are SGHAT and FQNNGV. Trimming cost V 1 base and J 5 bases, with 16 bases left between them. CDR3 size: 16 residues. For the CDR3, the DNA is TGTGCCAGCAGCTTAGTACCAGCGGGCTTTCTAGATACGCAGTATTTT. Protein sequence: CASSLVPAGFLDTQYF.

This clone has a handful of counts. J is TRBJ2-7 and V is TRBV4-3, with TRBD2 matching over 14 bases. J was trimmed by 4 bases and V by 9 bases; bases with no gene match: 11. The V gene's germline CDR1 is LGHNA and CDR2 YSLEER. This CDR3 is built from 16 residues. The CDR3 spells CARDLAGTSGSYEQYF. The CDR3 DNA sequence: TGCGCCAGAGATTTAGCCGGGACTAGCGGGAGTTACGAGCAGTACTTC.

Here the CDR3 reads CASSPGDYAETQYF. CDR3 nucleotides: TGTGCCAGCTCACCCGGCGACTACGCAGAGACCCAGTACTTC. The rearrangement joins TRBV18 to TRBJ2-5; D might be TRBD2 (5 bases). V shed 3 bases and J shed 4 bases, with 12 bases lying between them. The CDR3 loop spans 14 amino acids. Per the germline V gene, CDR1 is KGHSH and CDR2 is LQKENI.

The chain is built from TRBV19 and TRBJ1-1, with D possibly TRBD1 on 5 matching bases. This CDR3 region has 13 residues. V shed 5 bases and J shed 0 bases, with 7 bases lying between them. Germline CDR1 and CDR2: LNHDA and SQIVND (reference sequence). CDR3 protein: CASSGHLNTEAFF. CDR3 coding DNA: TGTGCCAGTAGTGGACACCTGAACACTGAAGCTTTCTTT. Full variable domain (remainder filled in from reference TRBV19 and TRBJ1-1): DGGITQSPKYLFRKEGQNVTLSCEQNLNHDAMYWYRQDPGQGLRLIYYSQIVNDFQKGDIAEGYSVSREKKESFPLTVTSAQKNPTAFYLCASSGHLNTEAFFGQGTRLTVV.

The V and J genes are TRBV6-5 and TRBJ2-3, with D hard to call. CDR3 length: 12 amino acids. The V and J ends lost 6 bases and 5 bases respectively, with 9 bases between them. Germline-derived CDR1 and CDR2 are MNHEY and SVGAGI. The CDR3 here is CASSFTGDTQYF. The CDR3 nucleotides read TGTGCCAGCAGCTTTACGGGAGATACGCAGTATTTT.

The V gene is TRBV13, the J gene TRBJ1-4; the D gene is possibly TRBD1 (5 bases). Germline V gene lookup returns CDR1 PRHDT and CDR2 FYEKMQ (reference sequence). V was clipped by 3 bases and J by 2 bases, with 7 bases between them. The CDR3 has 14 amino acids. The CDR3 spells CASSLGGTNEKLFF. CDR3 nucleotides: TGTGCCAGCAGCTTGGGGGGGACTAATGAAAAACTGTTTTTT.

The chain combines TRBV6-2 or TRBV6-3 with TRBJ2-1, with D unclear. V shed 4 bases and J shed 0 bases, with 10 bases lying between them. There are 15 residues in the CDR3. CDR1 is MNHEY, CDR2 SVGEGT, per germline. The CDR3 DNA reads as TGTGCCAGCAGTTCGACTCCAGCCTCCTACAATGAGCAGTTCTTC. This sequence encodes CASSSTPASYNEQFF.

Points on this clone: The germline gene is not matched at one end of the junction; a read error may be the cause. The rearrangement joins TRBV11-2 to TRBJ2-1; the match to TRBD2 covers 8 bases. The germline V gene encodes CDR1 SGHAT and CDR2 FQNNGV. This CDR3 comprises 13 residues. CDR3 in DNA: TGTGCCAGCAGCCCTAGAGGACGGGAGGGCTGGATCTTC. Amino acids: CASSPRGREGWIF. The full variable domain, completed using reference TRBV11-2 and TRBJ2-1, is EAGVAQSPRYKIIEKRQSVAFWCNPISGHATLYWYQQILGQGPKLLIQFQNNGVVDDSQLPKDRFSAERLKGVDSTLKIQPAKLEDSAVYLCASSPRGREGWIFGPGTRLTVL.

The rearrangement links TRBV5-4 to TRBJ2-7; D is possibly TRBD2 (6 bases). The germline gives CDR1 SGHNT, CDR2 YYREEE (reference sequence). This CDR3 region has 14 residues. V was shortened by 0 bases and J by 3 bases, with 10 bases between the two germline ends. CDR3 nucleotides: TGTGCCAGCAGCTTGGCCGGGACTGTCTACGAGCAGTACTTC. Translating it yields CASSLAGTVYEQYF.

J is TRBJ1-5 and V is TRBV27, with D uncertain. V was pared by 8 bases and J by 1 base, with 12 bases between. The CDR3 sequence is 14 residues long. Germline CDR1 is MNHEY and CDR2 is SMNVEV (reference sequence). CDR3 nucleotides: TGTGCCAGCGGTATAACAGTGAGCAATCAGCCCCAGCATTTT. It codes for CASGITVSNQPQHF.

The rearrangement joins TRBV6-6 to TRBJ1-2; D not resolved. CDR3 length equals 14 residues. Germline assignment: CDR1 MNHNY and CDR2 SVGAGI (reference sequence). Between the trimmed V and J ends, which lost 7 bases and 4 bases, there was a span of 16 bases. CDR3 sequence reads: CASTQSEGGYGYTF. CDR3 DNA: TGTGCCAGCACTCAGTCGGAGGGCGGCTATGGCTACACCTTC.

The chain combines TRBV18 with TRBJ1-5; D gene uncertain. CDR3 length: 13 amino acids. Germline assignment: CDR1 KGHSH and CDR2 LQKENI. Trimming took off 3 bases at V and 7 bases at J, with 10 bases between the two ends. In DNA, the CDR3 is TGTGCCAGCTCACCCACTAGTGGGCAGCCCCAGCATTTT. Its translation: CASSPTSGQPQHF.

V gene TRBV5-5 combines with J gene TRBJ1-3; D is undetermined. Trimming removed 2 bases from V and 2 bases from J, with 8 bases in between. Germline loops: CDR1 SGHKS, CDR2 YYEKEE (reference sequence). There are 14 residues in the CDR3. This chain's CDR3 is CASSFQAPGNTIYF. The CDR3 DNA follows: TGTGCCAGCAGCTTCCAAGCGCCTGGAAACACCATATATTTT.